This T cell receptor beta chain appears in the sequencing data of a study of PD-1 blockade in classical Hodgkin lymphoma. Study-wide results and limits: Nivolumab starters within 1 year of ASCT were excluded. Reported baseline diversity: healthy donors highest, relapsed/refractory patients lowest. With respect to the repertoire differences, their causes, possibly disease activity or prior therapy, remain undefined.

TCRdb's copy holds only in-frame clones and misses some; the assay was immunoSEQ multiplex PCR. This table holds 17,000 or so clones, around 65% found once. Time point meaning: cycle 4 day 1 (C4D1), after 6 weeks of nivolumab. With no exception, relapse followed autologous stem cell transplantation in all patients, and brentuximab vedotin exposure varied. Reported best responses ranged across complete response, partial response or progressive disease. For this clone: No antigen is known for it.

The sample in question was peripheral blood mononuclear cells (PBMCs), obtained before the fourth cycle of nivolumab. The receptor comes from a human donor with classical Hodgkin lymphoma.

CDR3 region: CASSYRRDCCSYEQYF. DNA for the CDR3: TGTGCCAGCAGTTACCGCCGGGACTGTTGCTCCTACGAGCAGTACTTC. The chain has TRBV6-5 and TRBJ2-7; possibly TRBD2 for D (6 bases). The length of the CDR3 is 16 residues. Looked up from germline, CDR1 is MNHEY and CDR2 is SVGAGI. With 2 bases removed from V and 0 bases from J, the gap between germline ends came to 14 bases.